The 25 T cell receptor beta chains listed next were all sequenced from one sample in a study of T cells in Graves' hyperthyroidism and ophthalmopathy. Amplified TCR beta CDR3 regions came from RNA transcripts. First-round RT-PCR with HTBI primers amplified the TCR CDR3 region. MiXCR was run by TCRdb on the multiplex PCR reads, yielding one entry per CDR3 protein. The sample carries hundreds of thousands of distinct CDR3 sequences, about 15% recorded once. The sequenced sample was blood. These receptors were collected from a man younger than 35 with Graves' ophthalmopathy.

Only a few counts were recorded for this clonotype. The chain recombines TRBV7-9 with TRBJ1-1; tentatively, D is TRBD1 (6 bases). Trimming removed 4 bases from V and 6 bases from J, with 12 bases in between. This CDR3 contains 13 residues. Germline assignment: CDR1 SEHNR and CDR2 FQNEAQ (reference sequence). CDR3 amino acids: CASSSTGPPEAFF. DNA of the CDR3: TGTGCCAGCAGCTCAACAGGGCCCCCTGAAGCTTTCTTT.

A few counts support this clonotype. This chain uses TRBV9 with TRBJ1-2, with 7 bases aligning to TRBD1. The CDR3 loop spans 13 amino acids. The ends lost 0 bases at V and 7 bases at J; junction bases unmatched: 3. Germline V gene lookup returns CDR1 SGDLS and CDR2 YYNGEE. In nucleotides, the CDR3 is TGTGCCAGCAGCGTAGAGAGGACAGGTGGCTACACCTTC. This translates into CASSVERTGGYTF.

In its sample, this clonotype was seen many times. This sequence joins TRBV27 and TRBJ1-2, with no clear D. This CDR3 contains 15 residues. The V end was cut by 0 bases, the J end by 4 bases, with 12 bases between. Germline V CDR1 and CDR2: MNHEY, SMNVEV (reference sequence). The CDR3 protein is CASSLSAGLAYGYTF. The CDR3 nucleotides are TGTGCCAGCAGTTTATCGGCAGGTCTCGCCTATGGCTACACCTTC.

The V call is TRBV25-1, the J call TRBJ2-5, with D perhaps matching TRBD1 or TRBD2 (5 bases each). Germline-derived CDR1 and CDR2 are MGHDK and SYGVNS. There are 15 residues in the CDR3. Trimming stripped 3 bases from V and 7 bases from J, with 18 bases between. The CDR3 DNA reads as TGTGCCAGCAGTGATAGAAGTGGCCTTGGGGGGACCCAGTACTTC. Residues: CASSDRSGLGGTQYF. Complete variable domain (other parts from reference TRBV25-1 and TRBJ2-5): EADIYQTPRYLVIGTGKKITLECSQTMGHDKMYWYQQDPGMELHLIHYSYGVNSTEKGDLSSESTVSRIRTEHFPLTLESARPSHTSQYLCASSDRSGLGGTQYFGPGTRLLVL.

This clonotype has ten or more counts. The genes are TRBV27 and TRBJ2-7, with D perhaps TRBD1 (6 bases). CDR3 size: 13 residues. The V gene lost 6 bases and the J gene lost 5 bases, with 14 bases spanning the gap. Germline values: CDR1 MNHEY, CDR2 SMNVEV (reference sequence). Here the CDR3 reads CASRIQGAHEQYF. In DNA form, the CDR3 reads TGTGCCAGCAGAATACAGGGTGCCCACGAGCAGTACTTC.

This clonotype was recorded a few times. The chain combines TRBV5-8 with TRBJ2-5; 11 bases are shared with TRBD2. Trimming at V came to 3 bases and at J to 1 base, leaving 2 bases not matched to a gene. Germline assignment: CDR1 SGHTS and CDR2 YDEGEE. The CDR3 totals 15 residues. The CDR3 sequence is CASSYTSGGQETQYF. CDR3 DNA sequence: TGTGCCAGCAGCTATACTAGCGGGGGCCAAGAGACCCAGTACTTC.

This clonotype has a count of ten or more. This sequence joins TRBV6-6 and TRBJ1-2, with 8 bases matching TRBD1. The V gene end was trimmed by 0 bases and the J gene end by 2 bases; junction bases not matched to a gene: 5. CDR1 is MNHNY and CDR2 is SVGAGI in the germline V gene (reference sequence). The CDR3 has 16 amino acids. The CDR3 DNA follows: TGTGCCAGCAGTTACTCACGACAGGGGCCCAACTATGGCTACACCTTC. It encodes CASSYSRQGPNYGYTF.

This clonotype was seen ten or more times. V gene TRBV20-1 combines with J gene TRBJ2-2, with D possibly TRBD1 on 5 matching bases. The CDR3 covers 17 residues. The germline CDR1 and CDR2 sequences are DFQATT and SNEGSKA (reference sequence). V was pared by 5 bases and J by 5 bases, with 24 bases between. The CDR3 here is CSAGPGGLGDRTGELFF. In DNA, the CDR3 is TGCAGTGCTGGCCCCGGTGGCTTAGGGGATCGAACCGGGGAGCTGTTTTTT.

CDR3 sequence reads: CASSFPGQGPPNYGYTF. For the CDR3, the DNA is TGTGCCAGCAGCTTTCCGGGACAGGGGCCCCCTAACTATGGCTACACCTTC. The genes are TRBV5-4 and TRBJ1-2; 10 positions agree with TRBD1. CDR1 and CDR2 from the germline V gene are SGHNT and YYREEE (reference sequence). After removal of 2 bases from V and 0 bases from J, the junction contained 7 bases not matched to a gene. The CDR3 spans 17 residues.

This chain links TRBV6-2 or TRBV6-3 with TRBJ1-5, with 11 positions matching TRBD1. This CDR3 is built from 15 residues. CDR1 and CDR2 (germline): MNHEY, SVGEGT. V lost 6 bases to trimming and J lost 5 bases; unmatched junction nucleotides: 6. CDR3 DNA sequence: TGTGCCAGCAGCCCGGGACAGGGGGGCCATCAGCCCCAGCATTTT. Amino acid sequence: CASSPGQGGHQPQHF.

The table lists this clonotype with many counts. The rearrangement links TRBV12-3 or TRBV12-4 to TRBJ2-5, with D possibly TRBD1 on 6 matching bases. The CDR3 contains 13 residues. The V end was cut by 1 base, the J end by 7 bases, with 10 bases between. CDR3 nucleotide sequence: TGTGCCAGCAGTTTAGACAGGGACGGGACCCAGTACTTC. It specifies CASSLDRDGTQYF.

This clonotype showed up just a few times. The rearrangement uses TRBV30 and TRBJ2-7, with D unresolved. Deletions cut 1 base from V and 5 bases from J, with 0 bases between. CDR1 and CDR2 from the germline V gene are GTSNPN and SVGIG (reference sequence). The CDR3 extends over 9 amino acids. The CDR3 DNA sequence: TGTGCCTGGAGTGACGAGCAGTACTTC. Its translation is CAWSDEQYF. The whole variable domain, remainder taken from reference TRBV30 and TRBJ2-7, is SQTIHQWPATLVQPVGSPLSLECTVEGTSNPNLYWYRQAAGRGLQLLFYSVGIGQISSEVPQNLSASRPQDRQFILSSKKLLLSDSGFYLCAWSDEQYFGPGTRLTVT.

This clonotype was detected many times. The J gene is TRBJ1-5, the V gene TRBV20-1; 7 nucleotides line up with TRBD1. This CDR3 spans 14 amino acids. Germline-derived CDR1 and CDR2 are DFQATT and SNEGSKA (reference sequence). V lost 2 bases to trimming and J lost 0 bases; unmatched junction nucleotides: 1. CDR3 loop: CSARKGASNQPQHF. DNA of the CDR3: TGCAGTGCTAGAAAGGGGGCTAGCAATCAGCCCCAGCATTTT.

Ten or more counts support this clonotype. CDR3 nucleotide sequence: TGTGCCAGCAGCCCGTGGACTAGCGGGGGGTCAGATACGCAGTATTTT. It specifies CASSPWTSGGSDTQYF. The chain recombines TRBV7-8 with TRBJ2-3; 14 positions agree with TRBD2. Germline V gives CDR1 SGHVS, CDR2 FQNEAQ. V lost 5 bases and J lost 4; bases outside the gene matches: 5. This CDR3 spans 16 amino acids. Combining the CDR3 with reference TRBV7-8 and TRBJ2-3 gives the whole variable domain GAGVSQSPRYKVAKRGQDVALRCDPISGHVSLFWYQQALGQGPEFLTYFQNEAQLDKSGLPSDRFFAERPEGSVSTLKIQRTQQEDSAVYLCASSPWTSGGSDTQYFGPGTRLTVL.

This clonotype was recorded a few times. The rearrangement uses TRBV4-1 and TRBJ1-5, with 10 bases that match TRBD1. Germline loops: CDR1 MGHRA, CDR2 YSYEKL. This CDR3 has 17 amino acids. The junction had 12 bases not matched to a gene; V was cut back by 3 bases and J by 7 bases. The CDR3 DNA is TGCGCCAGCAGCCACCGCCGGGACAGGGGACACGGACAGCCCCAGCATTTT. It is translated as CASSHRRDRGHGQPQHF.

This clonotype showed up many times. The chain combines TRBV11-2 with TRBJ2-2; D not resolved. V lost 0 bases and J 1 base, leaving 9 bases between the germline ends. From germline, CDR1 is SGHAT and CDR2 FQNNGV. CDR3 length: 16 residues. Here the CDR3 reads CASSLEERVNTGELFF. The CDR3 bases are TGTGCCAGCAGCTTAGAGGAACGAGTGAACACCGGGGAGCTGTTTTTT.

This clonotype occurred a few times. This chain uses TRBV6-5 with TRBJ2-5; the D is unclear. The germline V gene has CDR1 MNHEY and CDR2 SVGAGI. Trimming took 4 bases from V and 8 from J, leaving 14 bases between them. The CDR3 consists of 13 residues. The DNA for the CDR3 is TGTGCCAGCAGTTTGCAGGCGCCCCAAACCCAGTACTTC. It encodes CASSLQAPQTQYF.

This clonotype showed up just a few times. V and J are TRBV19 and TRBJ2-2, with D unclear. CDR1 and CDR2 from the germline V gene are LNHDA and SQIVND (reference sequence). The CDR3 consists of 14 residues. V was pared by 6 bases and J by 4 bases, with 12 bases between. CDR3 sequence (DNA): TGTGCCAGTAGCCCCCACGACGTCACCGGGGAGCTGTTTTTT. Its protein product is CASSPHDVTGELFF.

This clonotype appeared many times. The gene calls are TRBV9 and TRBJ2-7, with TRBD1 matching over 8 bases. The CDR3 runs to 14 residues. J was trimmed by 2 bases and V by 3 bases; bases with no gene match: 4. The germline V gene encodes CDR1 SGDLS and CDR2 YYNGEE. CDR3 residues: CASSDGTGAYEQYF. DNA for the CDR3: TGTGCCAGCAGCGATGGGACAGGAGCCTACGAGCAGTACTTC.

In its sample, this clonotype was seen many times. V gene TRBV7-2 combines with J gene TRBJ1-1, with TRBD1 matching 7 bases. CDR3 length: 15 residues. The germline CDR1 and CDR2 sequences are SGHTA and FQGNSA. Germline trimming cut 5 bases from V and 6 bases from J; bases unmatched to any gene: 12. This CDR3 is CASSLRARGAAEAFF. The CDR3 DNA is TGTGCCAGCAGCCTCAGGGCCAGGGGGGCGGCTGAAGCTTTCTTT.

This clonotype was recorded many times. J is TRBJ2-7 and V is TRBV18; no firm D call. CDR3 size: 14 residues. Trimming shortened V by 4 bases and J by 2 bases, and 12 bases separated the two germline ends. Germline lookup yields CDR1 KGHSH and CDR2 LQKENI. The CDR3 DNA reads as TGTGCCAGCTCACAATTGGACGGAACCTACGAGCAGTACTTC. Residues: CASSQLDGTYEQYF.

This clonotype was seen a handful of times. V and J are TRBV24-1 and TRBJ2-7, with 7 bases matching TRBD2. Looked up from germline, CDR1 is KGHDR and CDR2 is SFDVKD. This CDR3 has 16 amino acids. With V trimmed by 5 bases and J by 1 base, 10 bases remained unmatched. The CDR3 nucleotides are TGTGCCACCAGTGGTAGTGGGGCGGGAGAATCCTACGAGCAGTACTTC. This gives the protein CATSGSGAGESYEQYF.

The chain combines TRBV6-2 or TRBV6-3 with TRBJ2-1, with D unresolved. V dropped 7 bases and J dropped 2 bases, with 15 bases sitting between them. The CDR3 spans 15 residues. In germline, CDR1 is MNHEY, CDR2 SVGEGT. CDR3: CASNFLADPYNEQFF. In DNA form, the CDR3 reads TGTGCCAGCAACTTCCTGGCCGACCCCTACAATGAGCAGTTCTTC.

In its sample, this clonotype was seen many times. The chain is built from TRBV7-6 and TRBJ2-7, with D possibly TRBD2 on 5 matching bases. The CDR3 length is 13 residues. Looked up from germline, CDR1 is SGHVS and CDR2 is FNYEAQ. Trimming removed 2 bases from V and 0 bases from J, with 5 bases in between. The chain's CDR3 is CASSLSGSYEQYF. CDR3 bases: TGTGCCAGCAGCTTAAGCGGCTCCTACGAGCAGTACTTC. Combining the CDR3 with reference TRBV7-6 and TRBJ2-7 gives the whole variable domain GAGVSQSPRYKVTKRGQDVALRCDPISGHVSLYWYRQALGQGPEFLTYFNYEAQQDKSGLPNDRFSAERPEGSISTLTIQRTEQRDSAMYRCASSLSGSYEQYFGPGTRLTVT.

V gene TRBV27 combines with J gene TRBJ2-1; 9 positions match TRBD1. Germline CDR1 reads MNHEY; CDR2 reads SMNVEV (reference sequence). V gave up 5 bases and J gave up 5 bases; unmatched junction bases: 13. The CDR3 spans 17 residues. CDR3 sequence reads: CASSPFPLRTGDNEQFF. The CDR3 region has the DNA TGTGCCAGCAGTCCCTTCCCCCTTCGGACAGGGGACAATGAGCAGTTCTTC.